The 27 T cell receptor beta chains given below trace back to one sample, sequenced in a study of OX40 agonist ivuxolimab in advanced cancers. Sequenced by immunoSEQ multiplex PCR; TCRdb stores in-frame clones only, minus some. The top ten clones hold 25% to 30% of a sample with 9,500 to 15,000 clones, over 70% of them seen once. This specimen was CD4+ or CD8+ T cells sorted from blood, taken in a trial of the OX40 agonist ivuxolimab. These receptors were taken from an adult with an advanced solid tumor such as melanoma, head and neck, liver or kidney cancer.

V and J are TRBV5-4 and TRBJ2-7, with a tentative D call TRBD2 (5 bases). The CDR3 consists of 19 residues. Germline V gene data show CDR1 as SGHNT and CDR2 as YYREEE (reference sequence). Deletions cut 4 bases from V and 4 bases from J, with 30 bases between. CDR3: CASSRTEPGPLQVPYEQYF. Written as DNA, the CDR3 is TGTGCCAGCAGCCGGACTGAACCCGGTCCGTTGCAAGTCCCTTACGAGCAGTACTTC. Full variable domain (outside the CDR3, taken from reference TRBV5-4 and TRBJ2-7): ETGVTQSPTHLIKTRGQQVTLRCSSQSGHNTVSWYQQALGQGPQFIFQYYREEENGRGNFPPRFSGLQFPNYSSELNVNALELDDSALYLCASSRTEPGPLQVPYEQYFGPGTRLTVT.

This chain connects TRBV29-1 to TRBJ1-1, with D unresolved. Germline V CDR1 and CDR2: SQVTM, ANQGSEA. The CDR3 loop spans 14 amino acids. V was cut by 4 bases and J by 0 bases, with 12 bases left in between. CDR3 sequence: CSVAAVYMNTEAFF. CDR3 nucleotide sequence: TGCAGCGTTGCGGCAGTGTACATGAACACTGAAGCTTTCTTT.

This sequence joins TRBV25-1 and TRBJ1-1; the D is unclear. There are 15 residues in the CDR3. Germline CDR1 is MGHDK and CDR2 is SYGVNS. The V end lost 0 bases, the J end lost 2 bases, and 10 bases lay between the germline ends. For the CDR3, the DNA is TGTGCCAGCAGTGAATATTCTGTTAGTAACACTGAAGCTTTCTTT. Translated, it gives CASSEYSVSNTEAFF.

This clone occurred once. The genes are TRBV11-3 and TRBJ2-1, with 11 bases identical to TRBD2. The germline CDR1 and CDR2 sequences are SGHNT and YENEEA. The CDR3 is 18 residues long. The ends lost 1 base at V and 6 bases at J; junction bases unmatched: 11. CDR3 amino acids: CASSLVLAGTSGVNEQFF. CDR3 in DNA: TGTGCCAGCAGCTTAGTCCTTGCTGGGACTAGCGGAGTCAATGAGCAGTTCTTC.

V and J are TRBV6-1 and TRBJ1-5; 9 bases agree with TRBD1. Germline V gene sequence: CDR1 MNHNS, CDR2 SASEGT. The CDR3 covers 16 residues. V lost 2 bases to trimming and J lost 7 bases; unmatched junction nucleotides: 9. CDR3 in amino acids: CASSEKTGGLGQPQHF. DNA for the CDR3: TGTGCCAGCAGTGAAAAGACAGGGGGACTTGGGCAGCCCCAGCATTTT.

The rearrangement links TRBV7-2 to TRBJ2-5, with 9 positions matching TRBD1. Unmatched junction bases numbered 4, after V lost 5 bases and J lost 0 bases. CDR1 and CDR2 from the germline V gene are SGHTA and FQGNSA. This CDR3 is 15 amino acids long. The DNA for the CDR3 is TGTGCCAGCAGCCCCGGGACAGGGTACCAAGAGACCCAGTACTTC. It encodes CASSPGTGYQETQYF.

The V and J genes are TRBV4-1 and TRBJ2-5; 8 positions agree with TRBD1. CDR1 is MGHRA and CDR2 is YSYEKL in the germline V gene. J lost 5 bases, V lost 4 bases, and 9 bases had no gene match. The CDR3 runs 15 residues. CDR3 protein: CASSPSTGVGETQYF. For the CDR3, the DNA is TGCGCCAGCAGCCCTTCGACAGGGGTTGGGGAGACCCAGTACTTC.

This chain joins TRBV4-1 and TRBJ2-1; 9 bases agree with TRBD1. Germline V lookup: CDR1 MGHRA, CDR2 YSYEKL. This CDR3 has 17 residues. With 3 bases clipped from V and 6 bases from J, the junction kept 12 bases outside the gene matches. The CDR3 sequence: CASSQRGQGEAGNEQFF. For the CDR3, the DNA is TGCGCCAGCAGCCAGAGGGGACAGGGTGAGGCAGGCAATGAGCAGTTCTTC.

CDR3 sequence reads: CASSASGTGVNEQFF. The CDR3 nucleotides read TGTGCCAGCAGCGCTTCCGGGACAGGGGTGAATGAGCAGTTCTTC. The rearrangement joins TRBV9 to TRBJ2-1; 10 bases align to TRBD1. Germline trimming cut 3 bases from V and 7 bases from J; bases unmatched to any gene: 7. CDR3 length: 15 amino acids. Germline-derived CDR1 and CDR2 are SGDLS and YYNGEE.

In its sample, this clone was seen once. This chain joins TRBV27 and TRBJ2-7; D remains unclear. This CDR3 is built from 13 residues. With 5 bases removed from V and 2 bases from J, the gap between germline ends came to 10 bases. CDR1 is MNHEY, CDR2 SMNVEV, per germline (reference sequence). The chain's CDR3 is CASSTGGPYEQYF. The CDR3 nucleotides read TGTGCCAGCAGTACGGGCGGTCCCTACGAGCAGTACTTC.

The chain combines TRBV5-1 with TRBJ2-7; D is perhaps TRBD2 (6 bases). This CDR3 is 15 amino acids long. Trimming removed 0 bases from V and 2 bases from J, with 12 bases in between. The germline V gene has CDR1 SGHRS and CDR2 YFSETQ. The CDR3 loop is CASSLGSGGAYEQYF. In DNA, the CDR3 is TGCGCCAGCAGCTTGGGGAGTGGAGGGGCCTACGAGCAGTACTTC.

With respect to this clone: The DNA is omitted, as the CDR3 cannot be located on it reliably, and the CDR3 follows TCRdb's listing. V gene TRBV21-1 combines with J gene TRBJ2-3; TRBD2 is the table's D call, not checked against the DNA. TRBV21-1 counts as a pseudogene. The CDR3 is 15 residues long, counting both termini. This CDR3 reads CASILASGVSDTQYF.

Notes on this clone: Just one base apart from a much larger clone, this may be a read error. The J gene is TRBJ2-1, the V gene TRBV27; D possibly corresponds to TRBD1 (5 bases). The CDR3 has 12 amino acids. Trimming removed 5 bases from V and 7 bases from J, with 9 bases in between. The germline CDR1 and CDR2 sequences are MNHEY and SMNVEV (reference sequence). CDR3 region: CASSPGANEQFF. For the CDR3, the DNA is TGTGCCAGCAGTCCTGGGGCGAATGAGCAGTTCTTC.

A few counts support this clone. This rearrangement joins TRBV27 to TRBJ2-1, with 7 bases lining up with TRBD1. The V and J ends lost 6 bases and 2 bases, in that order; junction bases with no gene match: 13. CDR3 length equals 17 residues. Germline loops: CDR1 MNHEY, CDR2 SMNVEV (reference sequence). CDR3 region: CASSTTGSQLAYNEQFF. The CDR3, as DNA: TGTGCCAGCAGCACGACAGGGTCCCAGCTGGCCTACAATGAGCAGTTCTTC.

The chain uses TRBV7-9 and TRBJ1-3; D is unresolved. The germline V and J ends were trimmed by 4 bases and 0 bases, with 1 base remaining between them. Germline CDR1 SEHNR, CDR2 FQNEAQ (reference sequence). CDR3 size: 12 residues. The DNA of the CDR3 is TGTGCCAGCAGCTACTCTGGAAACACCATATATTTT. It codes for CASSYSGNTIYF.

The chain combines TRBV27 with TRBJ2-7; D unclear. The CDR3 has 13 residues. CDR1 MNHEY and CDR2 SMNVEV come from the germline V gene (reference sequence). V was cut by 0 bases and J by 5 bases, with 8 bases left in between. Here the CDR3 reads CASSLSWVNEQYF. CDR3 in DNA: TGTGCCAGCAGTTTATCGTGGGTTAACGAGCAGTACTTC.

The CDR3 nucleotides are TGTGCCAGCAGCTTAATGGGACTAAGGAACGAGCAGTACTTC. Encoded protein: CASSLMGLRNEQYF. This chain uses TRBV7-8 with TRBJ2-7, with 7 bases identical to TRBD2. Germline loops: CDR1 SGHVS, CDR2 FQNEAQ. This CDR3 has 14 amino acids. V shed 2 bases and J 5 bases; nucleotides not matched to a gene: 6.

J is TRBJ2-2 and V is TRBV11-2; no firm D call. The CDR3 spans 11 residues. Trimming took off 1 base at V and 13 bases at J, with 7 bases between the two ends. Germline CDR1 SGHAT, CDR2 FQNNGV. CDR3 sequence: CASSLGARLFF. The CDR3 bases are TGTGCCAGCAGCTTAGGAGCACGGCTGTTTTTT. Based on the CDR3 plus reference TRBV11-2 and TRBJ2-2, the full variable domain is EAGVAQSPRYKIIEKRQSVAFWCNPISGHATLYWYQQILGQGPKLLIQFQNNGVVDDSQLPKDRFSAERLKGVDSTLKIQPAKLEDSAVYLCASSLGARLFFGEGSRLTVL.

This chain connects TRBV5-4 to TRBJ2-6; the D is unclear. The CDR3 extends over 15 amino acids. V lost 0 bases and J 0 bases, leaving 4 bases between the germline ends. The V gene's germline CDR1 is SGHNT and CDR2 YYREEE (reference sequence). The CDR3 sequence is CASSLEYSGANVLTF. The CDR3 region has the DNA TGTGCCAGCAGCTTGGAGTACTCTGGGGCCAACGTCCTGACTTTC.

The rearrangement joins TRBV27 to TRBJ1-6; weak D call: TRBD1 (5 bases). This CDR3 is built from 15 residues. Germline V gives CDR1 MNHEY, CDR2 SMNVEV (reference sequence). The V end was cut by 2 bases, the J end by 6 bases, with 11 bases between. Here the CDR3 DNA reads TGTGCCAGCAGTTTAAGGGGCTTGGGTAATTCACCCCTCCACTTT. Its protein product is CASSLRGLGNSPLHF.

This clone was picked up one time. This chain joins TRBV11-2 and TRBJ2-3, with 9 positions matching TRBD2. The J segment lost 4 bases and the V segment lost 4 bases, leaving 12 bases of the junction unmatched. Germline assignment: CDR1 SGHAT and CDR2 FQNNGV. The CDR3 is made up of 17 amino acids. CDR3 nucleotides: TGTGCCAGCAGCTCGCCTTGGGTAGCGGGAGTGTCAGATACGCAGTATTTT. Protein sequence: CASSSPWVAGVSDTQYF.

CDR3 region: CSVEDSRPETGVSTEAFF. The CDR3 DNA is TGCAGCGTTGAAGATTCCCGCCCCGAGACAGGGGTGTCCACTGAAGCTTTCTTT. This chain links TRBV29-1 with TRBJ1-1; 8 bases match TRBD1. This CDR3 has 18 residues. Germline CDR1 is SQVTM and CDR2 is ANQGSEA. The V segment lost 0 bases and the J segment 4 bases; nucleotides outside the gene matches: 16.

V and J are TRBV4-3 and TRBJ2-1; a possible D gene is TRBD1 (6 bases). The CDR3 spans 16 residues. Germline lookup yields CDR1 LGHNA and CDR2 YSLEER. V shed 0 bases and J shed 4 bases, with 13 bases lying between them. The CDR3 sequence: CASSQDAATGYNEQFF. DNA for the CDR3: TGCGCCAGCAGCCAAGATGCAGCGACAGGATACAATGAGCAGTTCTTC.

V and J are TRBV6-5 and TRBJ1-2, with 7 bases that match TRBD1. The CDR3 has 13 amino acids. With 6 bases clipped from V and 3 bases from J, the junction kept 4 bases outside the gene matches. Germline values: CDR1 MNHEY, CDR2 SVGAGI. CDR3 coding DNA: TGTGCCAGCAGAGAACAGGGGTACTATGGCTACACCTTC. Translation gives CASREQGYYGYTF.

This clone was seen a handful of times. The CDR3 here is CASSKTPYNEQFF. CDR3 nucleotides: TGTGCCAGTAGTAAGACTCCTTACAATGAGCAGTTCTTC. The chain is built from TRBV19 and TRBJ2-1; D gene uncertain. Trimming removed 4 bases at V and 4 bases at J, with 8 bases between. The CDR3 extends over 13 amino acids. Germline-derived CDR1 and CDR2 are LNHDA and SQIVND (reference sequence). The full variable domain, rest sourced from reference TRBV19 and TRBJ2-1, is DGGITQSPKYLFRKEGQNVTLSCEQNLNHDAMYWYRQDPGQGLRLIYYSQIVNDFQKGDIAEGYSVSREKKESFPLTVTSAQKNPTAFYLCASSKTPYNEQFFGPGTRLTVL.

The chain carries TRBV5-4 and TRBJ1-5; 10 bases fit TRBD1. V shed 4 bases, J shed 2 bases, and the junction held 3 bases outside the gene matches. Germline V gives CDR1 SGHNT, CDR2 YYREEE (reference sequence). The CDR3 covers 15 residues. The CDR3 is CASSPGTGGNQPQHF. CDR3 nucleotide sequence: TGTGCCAGCAGCCCCGGGACAGGGGGCAATCAGCCCCAGCATTTT.

The chain uses TRBV11-2 and TRBJ2-7; D may be TRBD2 (6 bases). V was trimmed by 1 base and J by 4 bases, leaving 17 bases between them. Germline CDR1 SGHAT, CDR2 FQNNGV. This CDR3 region has 16 residues. The DNA of the CDR3 is TGTGCCAGCAGCTTAGGGGGCCCGGGAGTACTTTACGAGCAGTACTTC. As protein: CASSLGGPGVLYEQYF.